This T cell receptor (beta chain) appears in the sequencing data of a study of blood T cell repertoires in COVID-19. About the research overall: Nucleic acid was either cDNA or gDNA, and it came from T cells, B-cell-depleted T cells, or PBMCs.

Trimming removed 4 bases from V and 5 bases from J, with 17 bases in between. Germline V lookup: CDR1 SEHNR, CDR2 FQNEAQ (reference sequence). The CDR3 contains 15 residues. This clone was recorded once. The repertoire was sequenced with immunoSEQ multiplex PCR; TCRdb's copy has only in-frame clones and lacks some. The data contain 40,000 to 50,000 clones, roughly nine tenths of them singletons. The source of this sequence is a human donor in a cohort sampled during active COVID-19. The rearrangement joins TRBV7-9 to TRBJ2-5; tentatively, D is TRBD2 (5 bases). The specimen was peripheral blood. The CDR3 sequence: CASSSEARGFETQYF. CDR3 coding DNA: TGTGCCAGCAGCTCAGAGGCTCGGGGATTTGAGACCCAGTACTTC. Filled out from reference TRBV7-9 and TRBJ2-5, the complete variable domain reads DTGVSQNPRHKITKRGQNVTFRCDPISEHNRLYWYRQTLGQGPEFLTYFQNEAQLEKSRLLSDRFSAERPKGSFSTLEIQRTEQGDSAMYLCASSSEARGFETQYFGPGTRLLVL.